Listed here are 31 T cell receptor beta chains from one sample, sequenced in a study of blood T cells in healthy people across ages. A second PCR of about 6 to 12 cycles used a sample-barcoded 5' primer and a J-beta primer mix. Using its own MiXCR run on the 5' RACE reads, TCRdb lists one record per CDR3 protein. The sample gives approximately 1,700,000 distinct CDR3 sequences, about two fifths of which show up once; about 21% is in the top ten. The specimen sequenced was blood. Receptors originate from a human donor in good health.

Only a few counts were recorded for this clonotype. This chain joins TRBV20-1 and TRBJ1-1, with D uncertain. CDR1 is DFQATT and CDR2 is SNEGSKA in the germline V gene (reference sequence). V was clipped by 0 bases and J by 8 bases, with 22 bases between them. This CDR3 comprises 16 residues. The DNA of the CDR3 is TGCAGTGCTAGAGAGCGAACAGCCCACACATTCTTCGAAGCTTTCTTT. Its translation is CSARERTAHTFFEAFF.

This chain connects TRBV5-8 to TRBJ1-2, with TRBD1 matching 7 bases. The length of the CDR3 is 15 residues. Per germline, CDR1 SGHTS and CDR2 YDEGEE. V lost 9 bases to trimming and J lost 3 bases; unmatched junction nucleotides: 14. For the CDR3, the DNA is TGTGCCACCTTACCCATCCTACAGGGGCACTATGGCTACACCTTC. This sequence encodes CATLPILQGHYGYTF.

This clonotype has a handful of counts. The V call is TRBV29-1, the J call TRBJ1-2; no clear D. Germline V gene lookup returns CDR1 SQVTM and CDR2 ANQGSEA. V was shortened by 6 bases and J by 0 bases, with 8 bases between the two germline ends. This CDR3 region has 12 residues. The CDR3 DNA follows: TGCAGCGTCCTCGCTACTAACTATGGCTACACCTTC. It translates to CSVLATNYGYTF.

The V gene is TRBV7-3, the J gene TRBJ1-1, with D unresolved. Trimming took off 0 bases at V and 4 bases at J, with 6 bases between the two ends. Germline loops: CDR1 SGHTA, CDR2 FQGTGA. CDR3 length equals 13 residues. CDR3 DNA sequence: TGTGCCAGCAGCTTAACGCACCTCACTGAAGCTTTCTTT. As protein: CASSLTHLTEAFF.

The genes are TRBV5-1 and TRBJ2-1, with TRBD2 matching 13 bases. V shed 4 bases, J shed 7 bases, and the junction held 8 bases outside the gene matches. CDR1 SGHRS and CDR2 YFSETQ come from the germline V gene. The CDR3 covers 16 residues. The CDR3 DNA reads TGCGCCAGCAGCCCGGGGACTAGCGGGGTAAGGAATGAGCAGTTCTTC. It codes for CASSPGTSGVRNEQFF.

The CDR3 nucleotides read TGCGCCAGCAGCGCGGGGACAGGGGGACCCGGTATCGGGCAGCCCCAGCATTTT. It yields the protein CASSAGTGGPGIGQPQHF. V is TRBV5-1 and J is TRBJ1-5; 11 bases line up with TRBD1. V dropped 4 bases and J dropped 7; count of bases not matched to a gene: 16. The CDR3 has 18 amino acids. CDR1 and CDR2 from the germline V gene are SGHRS and YFSETQ.

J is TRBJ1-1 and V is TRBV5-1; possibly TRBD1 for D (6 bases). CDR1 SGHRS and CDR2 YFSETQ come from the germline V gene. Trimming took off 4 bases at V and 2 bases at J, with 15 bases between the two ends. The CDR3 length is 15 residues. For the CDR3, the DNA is TGCGCCAGCAGCCTGTGGACAGAGGTTAACACTGAAGCTTTCTTT. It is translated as CASSLWTEVNTEAFF. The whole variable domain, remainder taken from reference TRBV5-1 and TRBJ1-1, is KAGVTQTPRYLIKTRGQQVTLSCSPISGHRSVSWYQQTPGQGLQFLFEYFSETQRNKGNFPGRFSGRQFSNSRSEMNVSTLELGDSALYLCASSLWTEVNTEAFFGQGTRLTVV.

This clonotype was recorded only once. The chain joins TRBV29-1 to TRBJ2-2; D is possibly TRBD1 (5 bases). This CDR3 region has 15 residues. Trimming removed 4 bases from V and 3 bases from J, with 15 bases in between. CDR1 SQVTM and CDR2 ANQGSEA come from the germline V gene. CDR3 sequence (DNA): TGCAGCGTTGGGGGCTCGACGGACCACACCGGGGAGCTGTTTTTT. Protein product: CSVGGSTDHTGELFF.

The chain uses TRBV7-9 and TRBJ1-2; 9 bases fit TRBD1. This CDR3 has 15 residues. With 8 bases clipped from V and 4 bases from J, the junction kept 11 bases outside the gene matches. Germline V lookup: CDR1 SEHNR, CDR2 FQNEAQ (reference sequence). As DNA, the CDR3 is TGTGCCAGCCCGAGTACAGGGGGCGCGGGCTATGGCTACACCTTC. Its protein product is CASPSTGGAGYGYTF.

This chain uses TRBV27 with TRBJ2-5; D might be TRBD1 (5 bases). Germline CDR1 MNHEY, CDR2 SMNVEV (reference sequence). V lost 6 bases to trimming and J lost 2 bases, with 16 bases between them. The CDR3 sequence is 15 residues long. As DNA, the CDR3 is TGTGCCAGCAGACGTGCTGGGGCACGACAAGAGACCCAGTACTTC. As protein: CASRRAGARQETQYF.

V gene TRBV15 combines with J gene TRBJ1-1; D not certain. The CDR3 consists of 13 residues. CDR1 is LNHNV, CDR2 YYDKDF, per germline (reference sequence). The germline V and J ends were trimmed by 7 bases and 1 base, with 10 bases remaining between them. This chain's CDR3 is CATNNSRNTEAFF. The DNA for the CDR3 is TGTGCCACCAACAATTCGCGGAACACTGAAGCTTTCTTT.

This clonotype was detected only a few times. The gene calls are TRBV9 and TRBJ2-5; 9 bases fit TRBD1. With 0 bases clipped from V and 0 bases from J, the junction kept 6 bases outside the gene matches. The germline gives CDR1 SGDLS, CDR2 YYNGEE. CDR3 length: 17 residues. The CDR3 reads CASSVEGDRVYQETQYF. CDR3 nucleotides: TGTGCCAGCAGCGTAGAGGGGGACAGGGTTTACCAAGAGACCCAGTACTTC.

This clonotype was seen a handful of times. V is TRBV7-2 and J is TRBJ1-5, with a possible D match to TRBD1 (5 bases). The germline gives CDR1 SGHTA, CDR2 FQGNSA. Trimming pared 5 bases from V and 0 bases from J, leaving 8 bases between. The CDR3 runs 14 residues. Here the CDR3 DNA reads TGTGCCAGCAGCAAGGGGTATAGCAATCAGCCCCAGCATTTT. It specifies CASSKGYSNQPQHF.

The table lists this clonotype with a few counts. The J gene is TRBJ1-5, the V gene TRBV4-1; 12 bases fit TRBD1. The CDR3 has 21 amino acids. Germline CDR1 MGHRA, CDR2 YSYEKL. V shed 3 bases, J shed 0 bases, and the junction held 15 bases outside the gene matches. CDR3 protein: CASSQDLWGQGAGYSNQPQHF. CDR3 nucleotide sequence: TGCGCCAGCAGCCAGGATCTGTGGGGACAGGGGGCCGGGTATAGCAATCAGCCCCAGCATTTT.

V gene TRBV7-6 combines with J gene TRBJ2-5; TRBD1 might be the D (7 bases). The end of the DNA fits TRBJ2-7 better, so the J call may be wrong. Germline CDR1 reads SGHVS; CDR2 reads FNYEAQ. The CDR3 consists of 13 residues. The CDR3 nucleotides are TGTGCCAGCAGCACCAGTCAGGGGGGCGAGCAGTACTTC. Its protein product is CASSTSQGGEQYF.

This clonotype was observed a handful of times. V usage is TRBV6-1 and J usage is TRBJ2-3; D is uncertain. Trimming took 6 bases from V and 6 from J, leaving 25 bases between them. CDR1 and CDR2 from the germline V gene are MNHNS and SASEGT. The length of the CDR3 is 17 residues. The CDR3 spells CASSRSINYYSRDTQYF. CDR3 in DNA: TGTGCCAGCAGCCGCTCCATAAACTATTACTCTAGGGATACGCAGTATTTT.

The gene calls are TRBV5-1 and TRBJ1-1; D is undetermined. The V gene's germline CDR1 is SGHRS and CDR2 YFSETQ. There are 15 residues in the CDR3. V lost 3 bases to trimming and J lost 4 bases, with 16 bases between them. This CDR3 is CASSWYSTRVTEAFF. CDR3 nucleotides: TGCGCCAGCAGCTGGTACAGCACTAGGGTCACTGAAGCTTTCTTT.

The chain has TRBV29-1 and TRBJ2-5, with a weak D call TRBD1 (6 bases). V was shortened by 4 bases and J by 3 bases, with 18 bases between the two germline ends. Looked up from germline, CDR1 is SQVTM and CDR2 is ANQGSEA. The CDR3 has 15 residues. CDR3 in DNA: TGCAGCGTTGGACGAACGGGACAACCAAAAGAGACCCAGTACTTC. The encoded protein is CSVGRTGQPKETQYF. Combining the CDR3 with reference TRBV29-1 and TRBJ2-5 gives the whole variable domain SAVISQKPSRDICQRGTSLTIQCQVDSQVTMMFWYRQQPGQSLTLIATANQGSEATYESGFVIDKFPISRPNLTFSTLTVSNMSPEDSSIYLCSVGRTGQPKETQYFGPGTRLLVL.

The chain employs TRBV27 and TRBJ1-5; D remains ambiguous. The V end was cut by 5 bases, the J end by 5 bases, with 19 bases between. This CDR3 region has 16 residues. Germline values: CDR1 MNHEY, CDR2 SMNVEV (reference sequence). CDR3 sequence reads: CASSLRGFNVDQPQHF. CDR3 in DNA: TGTGCCAGCAGTCTCCGGGGTTTCAATGTCGATCAGCCCCAGCATTTT.

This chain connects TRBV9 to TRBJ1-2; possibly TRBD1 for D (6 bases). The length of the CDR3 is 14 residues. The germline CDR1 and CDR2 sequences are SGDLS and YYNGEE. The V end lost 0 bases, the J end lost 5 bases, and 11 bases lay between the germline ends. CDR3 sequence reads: CASSVAGTGYGYTF. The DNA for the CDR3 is TGTGCCAGCAGCGTAGCAGGTACAGGGTATGGCTACACCTTC. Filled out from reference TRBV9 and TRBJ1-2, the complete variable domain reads DSGVTQTPKHLITATGQRVTLRCSPRSGDLSVYWYQQSLDQGLQFLIQYYNGEERAKGNILERFSAQQFPDLHSELNLSSLELGDSALYFCASSVAGTGYGYTFGSGTRLTVV.

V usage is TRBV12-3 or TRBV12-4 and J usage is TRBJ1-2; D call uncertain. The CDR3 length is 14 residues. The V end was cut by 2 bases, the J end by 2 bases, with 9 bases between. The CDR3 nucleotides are TGTGCCAGCAGTTTAAGTCTGGGGAACTATGGCTACACCTTC. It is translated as CASSLSLGNYGYTF.

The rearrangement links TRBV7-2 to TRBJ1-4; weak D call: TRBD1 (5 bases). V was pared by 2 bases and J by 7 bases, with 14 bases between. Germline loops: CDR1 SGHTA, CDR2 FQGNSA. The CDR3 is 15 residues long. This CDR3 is CASSLSQLGVEKLFF. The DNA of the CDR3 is TGTGCCAGCAGCTTATCTCAATTGGGGGTTGAAAAACTGTTTTTT.

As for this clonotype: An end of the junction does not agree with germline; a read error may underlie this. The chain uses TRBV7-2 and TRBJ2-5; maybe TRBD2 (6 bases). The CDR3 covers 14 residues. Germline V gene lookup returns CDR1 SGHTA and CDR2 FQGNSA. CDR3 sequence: CAGSLGRYQETQYF. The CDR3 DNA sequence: TGTGCCGGCAGCTTAGGGAGGTACCAAGAGACCCAGTACTTC. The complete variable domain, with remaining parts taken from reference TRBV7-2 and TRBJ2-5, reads GAGVSQSPSNKVTEKGKDVELRCDPISGHTALYWYRQSLGQGLEFLIYFQGNSAPDKSGLPSDRFSAERTGGSVSTLTIQRTQQEDSAVYLCAGSLGRYQETQYFGPGTRLLVL.

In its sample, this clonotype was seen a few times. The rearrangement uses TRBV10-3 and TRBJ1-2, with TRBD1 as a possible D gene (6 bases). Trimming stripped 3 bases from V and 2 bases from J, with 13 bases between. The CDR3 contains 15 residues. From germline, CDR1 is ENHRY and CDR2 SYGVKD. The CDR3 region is CAISDRQADNYGYTF. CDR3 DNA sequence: TGTGCCATCAGTGATAGACAGGCGGACAACTATGGCTACACCTTC.

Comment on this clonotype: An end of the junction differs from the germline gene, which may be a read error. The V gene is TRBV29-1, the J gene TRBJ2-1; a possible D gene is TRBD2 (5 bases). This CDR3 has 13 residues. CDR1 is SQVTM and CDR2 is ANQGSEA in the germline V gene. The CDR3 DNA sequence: TGTAGCGATATGGTCGCGTTGGGCAATGAGCAGTTCTTC. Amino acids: CSDMVALGNEQFF.

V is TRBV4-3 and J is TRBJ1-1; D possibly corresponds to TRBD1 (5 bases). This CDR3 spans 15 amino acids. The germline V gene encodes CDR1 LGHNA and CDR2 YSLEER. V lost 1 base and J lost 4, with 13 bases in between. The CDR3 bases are TGCGCCAGCAGCCAAGTCGGGGCACGGGTCACTGAAGCTTTCTTT. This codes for CASSQVGARVTEAFF.

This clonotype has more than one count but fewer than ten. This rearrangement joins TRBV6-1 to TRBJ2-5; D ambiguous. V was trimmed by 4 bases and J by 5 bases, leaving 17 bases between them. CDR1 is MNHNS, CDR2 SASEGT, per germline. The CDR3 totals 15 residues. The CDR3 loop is CASSVFPASGETQYF. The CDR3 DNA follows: TGTGCCAGCAGTGTTTTCCCGGCGAGTGGGGAGACCCAGTACTTC.

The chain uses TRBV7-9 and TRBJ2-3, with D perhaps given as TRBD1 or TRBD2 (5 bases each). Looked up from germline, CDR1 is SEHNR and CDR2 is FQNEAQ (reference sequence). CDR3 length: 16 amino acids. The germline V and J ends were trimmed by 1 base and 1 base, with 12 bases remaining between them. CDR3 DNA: TGTGCCAGCAGCTTAGTCGGGGACGGGGGCACAGATACGCAGTATTTT. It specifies CASSLVGDGGTDTQYF.

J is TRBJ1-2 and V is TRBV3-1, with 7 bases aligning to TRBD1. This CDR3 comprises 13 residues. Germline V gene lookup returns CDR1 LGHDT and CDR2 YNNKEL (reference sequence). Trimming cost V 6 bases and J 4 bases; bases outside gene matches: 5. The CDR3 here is CASSRDRFYGYTF. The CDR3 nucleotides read TGTGCCAGCAGTCGGGACAGATTCTATGGCTACACCTTC.

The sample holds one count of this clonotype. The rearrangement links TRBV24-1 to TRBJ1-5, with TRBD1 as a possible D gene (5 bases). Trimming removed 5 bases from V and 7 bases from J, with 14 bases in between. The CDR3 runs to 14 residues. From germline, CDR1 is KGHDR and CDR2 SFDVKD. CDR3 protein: CATSGSGSGQPQHF. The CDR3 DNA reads TGTGCCACCAGTGGATCGGGGTCAGGGCAGCCCCAGCATTTT.

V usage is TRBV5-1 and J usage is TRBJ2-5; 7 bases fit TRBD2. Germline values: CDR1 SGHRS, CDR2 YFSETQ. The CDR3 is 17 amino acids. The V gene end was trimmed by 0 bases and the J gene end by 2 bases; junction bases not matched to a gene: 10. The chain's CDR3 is CASSLGSFHSGQETQYF. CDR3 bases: TGCGCCAGCAGCTTGGGGTCTTTTCATAGCGGGCAAGAGACCCAGTACTTC.